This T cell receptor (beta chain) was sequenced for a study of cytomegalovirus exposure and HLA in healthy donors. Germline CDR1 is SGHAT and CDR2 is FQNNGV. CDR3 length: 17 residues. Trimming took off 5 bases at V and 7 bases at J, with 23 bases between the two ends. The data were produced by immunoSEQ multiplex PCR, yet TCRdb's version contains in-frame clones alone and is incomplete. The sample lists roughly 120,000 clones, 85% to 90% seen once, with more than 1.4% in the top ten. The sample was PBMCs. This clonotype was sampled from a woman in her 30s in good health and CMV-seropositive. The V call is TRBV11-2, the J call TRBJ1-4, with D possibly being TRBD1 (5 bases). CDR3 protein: CASSPRPHGGRGEKLFF. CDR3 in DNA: TGTGCCAGCAGCCCCAGGCCCCATGGGGGGAGGGGTGAAAAACTGTTTTTT.